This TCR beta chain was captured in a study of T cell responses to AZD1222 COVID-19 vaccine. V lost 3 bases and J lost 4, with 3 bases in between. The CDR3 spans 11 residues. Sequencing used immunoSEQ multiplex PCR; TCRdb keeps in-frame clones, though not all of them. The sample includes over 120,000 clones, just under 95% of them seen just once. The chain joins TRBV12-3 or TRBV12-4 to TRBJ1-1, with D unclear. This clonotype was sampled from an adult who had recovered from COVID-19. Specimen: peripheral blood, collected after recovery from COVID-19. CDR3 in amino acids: CASSLATEAFF. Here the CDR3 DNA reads TGTGCCAGCAGTTTGGCCACTGAAGCTTTCTTT.